One and the same sample provided the 21 T cell receptor beta chains below, sequenced in a study of molecular identifiers for immune sequencing clone quantification. TCRdb reprocessed the PCR reads via MiXCR and lists one record per CDR3 protein. Among more than 250,000 distinct CDR3 sequences listed, 20% to 25% were seen once. Sequenced: naive CD8+ T cells from blood, with Jurkat cell RNA spiked in. The subset denotes: FACS-sorted CD8+CD4-CCR7+CD45RA+ naive T cells. The receptors derive from a human donor in good health. Some libraries in this study had Jurkat cell RNA spiked in.

CDR3 residues: CAWSALVGSNTGELFF. CDR3 DNA sequence: TGTGCCTGGAGTGCACTAGTGGGCTCGAACACCGGGGAGCTGTTTTTT. The chain links TRBV30 to TRBJ2-2; D possibly corresponds to TRBD2 (5 bases). Germline values: CDR1 GTSNPN, CDR2 SVGIG (reference sequence). The CDR3 has 16 residues. The germline V and J ends were trimmed by 1 base and 0 bases, with 12 bases remaining between them.

The sample holds a few counts of this clonotype. The chain has TRBV30 and TRBJ2-4; a weak D match, TRBD1 (5 bases). The CDR3 sequence is 15 residues long. Trimming removed 4 bases from V and 0 bases from J, with 13 bases in between. Germline V gene data show CDR1 as GTSNPN and CDR2 as SVGIG (reference sequence). CDR3 sequence reads: CAWKDIGEAKNIQYF. CDR3 DNA sequence: TGTGCCTGGAAGGATATAGGGGAAGCCAAAAACATTCAGTACTTC.

This clonotype was seen only once. This could be a read error, since a much larger clone is one nucleotide away. V gene TRBV6-5 combines with J gene TRBJ2-7; tentatively, D is TRBD2 (6 bases). Germline loops: CDR1 MNHEY, CDR2 SVGAGI. There are 15 residues in the CDR3. V shed 4 bases and J shed 6 bases, with 19 bases lying between them. The CDR3 region is CASSCSGGEVVEQYF. CDR3 in DNA: TGTGCCAGCAGTTGCTCCGGGGGTGAGGTTGTCGAGCAGTACTTC.

The chain carries TRBV9 and TRBJ2-5, with a weak D call TRBD1 (6 bases). The V end was cut by 4 bases, the J end by 1 base, with 17 bases between. The germline V gene has CDR1 SGDLS and CDR2 YYNGEE. The CDR3 is 16 amino acids. The CDR3: CASSLNRDGRQETQYF. The DNA of the CDR3 is TGTGCCAGCAGCCTAAACAGGGACGGGCGCCAAGAGACCCAGTACTTC.

V is TRBV9 and J is TRBJ2-2; 8 nucleotides agree with TRBD2. Germline CDR1 and CDR2: SGDLS and YYNGEE. Trimming at V came to 0 bases and at J to 4 bases, leaving 5 bases not matched to a gene. This CDR3 contains 16 residues. CDR3 DNA: TGTGCCAGCAGCGTAGATGAGCGGGGGTTCACCGGGGAGCTGTTTTTT. This codes for CASSVDERGFTGELFF.

V is TRBV5-6 and J is TRBJ2-7; D is unclear. CDR1 SGHDT and CDR2 YYEEEE come from the germline V gene. The CDR3 length is 13 residues. The ends were cut back, 2 bases at V and 1 base at J, with 7 bases in the middle. CDR3 coding DNA: TGTGCCAGCAGCTTTTCGGCATCCTACGAGCAGTACTTC. This translates into CASSFSASYEQYF.

A remark on this clonotype: A much more abundant neighbour one base away suggests this may be a read error. The rearrangement links TRBV20-1 to TRBJ2-7, with a weak D call TRBD1 (5 bases). The CDR3 sequence is 13 residues long. Looked up from germline, CDR1 is DFQATT and CDR2 is SNEGSKA (reference sequence). The CDR3 region has the DNA TGCAGTGCTAGAGAGACAGCCTCCTACGAGCAGCACTTC. Translated: CSARETASYEQHF.

This clonotype was observed at least ten times. V usage is TRBV20-1 and J usage is TRBJ2-4; D ambiguous. Germline V gene sequence: CDR1 DFQATT, CDR2 SNEGSKA (reference sequence). The CDR3 length is 12 residues. Trimming removed 4 bases from V and 8 bases from J, with 12 bases in between. The CDR3 DNA reads TGCAGTGCTAACCTCGAATCTGACATTCAGTACTTC. This translates into CSANLESDIQYF.

V and J are TRBV28 and TRBJ2-3; D unresolved. There are 13 residues in the CDR3. CDR1 and CDR2 (germline): MDHEN, SYDVKM. V lost 3 bases and J lost 6, with 10 bases in between. This CDR3 is CASSFRGLDTQYF. DNA for the CDR3: TGTGCCAGCAGTTTTCGAGGTCTCGATACGCAGTATTTT.

The rearrangement joins TRBV24-1 to TRBJ1-2; D possibly corresponds to TRBD1 (5 bases). The ends were cut back, 9 bases at V and 1 base at J, with 8 bases in the middle. Germline CDR1 is KGHDR and CDR2 is SFDVKD. This CDR3 is built from 12 residues. The CDR3 reads CATRDGNYGYTF. CDR3 bases: TGTGCCACCCGGGACGGTAACTATGGCTACACCTTC.

Note on this clonotype: The germline gene is not matched at one end of the junction; a read error may be the cause. V and J are TRBV7-9 and TRBJ2-7; possibly TRBD2 for D (7 bases). The CDR3 consists of 14 residues. Germline CDR1 is SEHNR and CDR2 is FQNEAQ (reference sequence). The CDR3 spells CASSQGRESYERYF. Here the CDR3 DNA reads TGTGCCAGCAGCCAGGGGCGGGAGTCCTACGAGCGGTACTTC. Based on the CDR3 plus reference TRBV7-9 and TRBJ2-7, the full variable domain is DTGVSQNPRHKITKRGQNVTFRCDPISEHNRLYWYRQTLGQGPEFLTYFQNEAQLEKSRLLSDRFSAERPKGSFSTLEIQRTEQGDSAMYLCASSQGRESYERYFGPGTRLTVT.

This clonotype was seen repeatedly, ten times or more. The chain has TRBV4-1 and TRBJ2-7; the D gene is possibly TRBD2 (5 bases). Trimming removed 1 base from V and 7 bases from J, with 11 bases in between. Germline lookup yields CDR1 MGHRA and CDR2 YSYEKL. This CDR3 has 13 amino acids. The CDR3 bases are TGCGCCAGCAGCCAAGTTTCGGACTCTGAGCAGTACTTC. Protein sequence: CASSQVSDSEQYF.

Details on this clonotype: A read error may be the cause here, since a much bigger clone is one base away. V usage is TRBV19 and J usage is TRBJ1-6, with D unresolved. Trimming pared 7 bases from V and 11 bases from J, leaving 12 bases between. The CDR3 contains 12 residues. The germline CDR1 and CDR2 sequences are LNHDA and SQIVND (reference sequence). The CDR3 protein is CASTHTGPPLHF. The CDR3, as DNA: TGTGCCAGTACCCATACGGGCCCACCCCTCCACTTT.

Ten or more counts support this clonotype. V is TRBV6-2 or TRBV6-3 and J is TRBJ2-2; D remains unclear. In germline, CDR1 is MNHEY, CDR2 SVGEGT. V was pared by 8 bases and J by 3 bases, with 10 bases between. This CDR3 is built from 13 residues. The CDR3 reads CASGTAYTGELFF. The CDR3 nucleotides are TGTGCCAGCGGTACGGCGTACACCGGGGAGCTGTTTTTT.

CDR3 sequence: CASSFSGGPLNEQFF. The DNA of the CDR3 is TGTGCCAGCAGTTTCAGCGGGGGGCCCCTAAATGAGCAGTTCTTC. The chain uses TRBV27 and TRBJ2-1, with 9 nucleotides matching TRBD2. V lost 3 bases and J lost 7; bases outside the gene matches: 7. Germline CDR1 reads MNHEY; CDR2 reads SMNVEV (reference sequence). The length of the CDR3 is 15 residues.

This clonotype was seen at least ten times. V and J are TRBV7-9 and TRBJ2-2; D gene unclear. CDR1 is SEHNR, CDR2 FQNEAQ, per germline (reference sequence). V shed 2 bases and J shed 8 bases, with 3 bases lying between them. The CDR3 runs 11 residues. The CDR3 nucleotides are TGTGCCAGCAGCTTACAGGGGGAGCTGTTTTTT. Its translation is CASSLQGELFF.

Concerning this clonotype: Given the absence of the conserved phenylalanine or tryptophan at the CDR3 end, a read error is likely. CDR3 protein: CASSPGPITDTQYL. CDR3 in DNA: TGTGCCAGCAGCCCAGGACCTATCACAGATACGCAGTATCTT. The rearrangement uses TRBV7-9 and TRBJ2-3; D call uncertain. Trimming removed 5 bases from V and 2 bases from J, with 11 bases in between. Germline CDR1 SEHNR, CDR2 FQNEAQ (reference sequence). The CDR3 is 14 amino acids.

This clonotype was seen at least ten times. The CDR3 protein is CAWSSPGWVTEAFF. The CDR3 DNA reads as TGTGCCTGGAGTTCGCCGGGATGGGTCACTGAAGCTTTCTTT. The V call is TRBV30, the J call TRBJ1-1, with unresolved D. The CDR3 consists of 14 residues. Between the trimmed V and J ends, which lost 2 bases and 4 bases, there was a span of 14 bases. The V gene's germline CDR1 is GTSNPN and CDR2 SVGIG (reference sequence).

As concerns this clonotype: A much more abundant neighbour one base away suggests this may be a read error. The chain carries TRBV30 and TRBJ1-1; 12 bases agree with TRBD1. This CDR3 contains 17 residues. CDR1 and CDR2 (germline): GTSNPN, SVGIG (reference sequence). Germline trimming cut 5 bases from V and 0 bases from J; bases unmatched to any gene: 10. CDR3 protein: CAWELGQGAYMNTEAFF. In DNA form, the CDR3 reads TGTGCCTGGGAGCTGGGACAGGGGGCTTATATGAACACTGAAGCTTTCTTT.

This clonotype was recorded many times. This chain connects TRBV5-8 to TRBJ2-3; 12 bases align to TRBD1. From germline, CDR1 is SGHTS and CDR2 YDEGEE. After removal of 3 bases from V and 1 base from J, the junction contained 9 bases not matched to a gene. The CDR3 totals 18 residues. The CDR3 DNA is TGTGCCAGCAGCTCAGGGACAGGGGGCGCGGATGGCACAGATACGCAGTATTTT. Protein sequence: CASSSGTGGADGTDTQYF.

Concerning this clonotype: One end of the junction fails to match germline, which may point to a read error. The chain is built from TRBV9 and TRBJ1-1, with D perhaps TRBD1 (6 bases). The germline CDR1 and CDR2 sequences are SGDLS and YYNGEE. The CDR3 consists of 15 residues. In nucleotides, the CDR3 is TGTGTCAGCAGCGTAGATTTTACAGGGAGCCCTGAAGCTTTCTTT. The encoded protein is CVSSVDFTGSPEAFF.